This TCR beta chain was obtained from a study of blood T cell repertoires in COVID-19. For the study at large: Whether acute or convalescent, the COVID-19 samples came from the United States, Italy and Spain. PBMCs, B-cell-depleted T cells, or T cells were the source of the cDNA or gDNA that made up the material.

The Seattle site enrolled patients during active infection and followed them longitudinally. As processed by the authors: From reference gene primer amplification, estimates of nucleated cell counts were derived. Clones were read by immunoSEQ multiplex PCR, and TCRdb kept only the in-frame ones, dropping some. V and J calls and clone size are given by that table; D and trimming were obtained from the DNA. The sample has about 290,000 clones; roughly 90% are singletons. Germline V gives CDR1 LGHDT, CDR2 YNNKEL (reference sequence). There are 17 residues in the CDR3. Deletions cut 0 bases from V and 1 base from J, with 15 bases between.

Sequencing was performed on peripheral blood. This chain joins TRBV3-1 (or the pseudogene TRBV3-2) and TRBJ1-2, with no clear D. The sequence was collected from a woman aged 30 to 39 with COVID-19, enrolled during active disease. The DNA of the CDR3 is TGTGCCAGCAGCCAAGACCCAATACGACGGGATAACTATGGCTACACCTTC. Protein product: CASSQDPIRRDNYGYTF.